The clone carrying this T cell receptor (beta chain) has only one observation. Antigen specificity is unknown. The source of the sample is a study of cytomegalovirus exposure and HLA in healthy donors. Overall study context: Unique TCRs from HLA-typed donors, around 79 million of them, were held in an early data release.

The PCR contained 60 Vbeta and 13 Jbeta primers. Here immunoSEQ multiplex PCR was the method, and the copy in TCRdb shows in-frame clones only, minus some. The data show around 130,000 clones, around 81% seen once. Germline CDR1 is LNHDA and CDR2 is SQIVND (reference sequence). V was clipped by 3 bases and J by 4 bases; unmatched bases: 2. This CDR3 comprises 13 residues. Study-level results: Productive status was seen about 90% or about 30% of the time for most TCR beta V segments in an earlier analysis. Later analysis indicated greater clonal expansion among HLA-associated TCR beta chains than among equally common other chains.

The sequence was obtained from a woman aged 40 to 50 in good health and CMV-seronegative. Sequenced: PBMCs. The chain links TRBV19 to TRBJ1-2; 7 positions agree with TRBD1. The CDR3 loop reads CASSIDRAYGYTF. The CDR3 DNA sequence: TGTGCCAGTAGTATCGACAGGGCCTATGGCTACACCTTC.